This T cell receptor (beta chain) was captured by sequencing in a study of cytomegalovirus exposure and HLA in healthy donors. It was the 120-subject validation cohort, separate from the roughly 700-subject first cohort, to which the donors belonged. The CDR3 length is 15 residues. Germline assignment: CDR1 SGDLS and CDR2 YYNGEE. The junction had 4 bases not matched to a gene; V was cut back by 3 bases and J by 2 bases. About this clone: The target antigen is unknown.

General study findings and limits: Three CMV-associated chains proved CMV antigen-specific in vitro. Most TCR sequences were rare, but some public TCRs occurred in many donors. According to a subsequent analysis, TCR clusters from the first cohort were inclined to appear together in the 120 validation repertoires.

The assay was immunoSEQ multiplex PCR, and TCRdb's table has in-frame clones only and misses some. This table holds some 88,000 clones, 95% to 97% found once. Sequencing used PBMCs. J is TRBJ2-7 and V is TRBV9, with TRBD2 matching over 11 bases. This receptor was identified in a man in his late teens or twenties in good health and CMV-seronegative. Written as DNA, the CDR3 is TGTGCCAGCAGCGGCCATAGCGGGAGGGCCTACGAGCAGTACTTC. Protein: CASSGHSGRAYEQYF. Filled out from reference TRBV9 and TRBJ2-7, the complete variable domain reads DSGVTQTPKHLITATGQRVTLRCSPRSGDLSVYWYQQSLDQGLQFLIQYYNGEERAKGNILERFSAQQFPDLHSELNLSSLELGDSALYFCASSGHSGRAYEQYFGPGTRLTVT.